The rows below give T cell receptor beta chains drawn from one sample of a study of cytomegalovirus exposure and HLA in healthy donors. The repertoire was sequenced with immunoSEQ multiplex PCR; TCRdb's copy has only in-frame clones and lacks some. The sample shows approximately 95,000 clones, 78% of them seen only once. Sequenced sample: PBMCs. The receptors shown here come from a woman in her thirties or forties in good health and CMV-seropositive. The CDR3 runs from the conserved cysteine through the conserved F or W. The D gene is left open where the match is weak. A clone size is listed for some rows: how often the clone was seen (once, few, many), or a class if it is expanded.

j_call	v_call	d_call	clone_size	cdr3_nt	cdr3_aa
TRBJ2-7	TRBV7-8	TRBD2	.	TGTGCAAACACTAGCGGGGTCTCCTACGAGCAGTACTTC	CANTSGVSYEQYF
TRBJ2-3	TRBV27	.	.	TGTGCCAGCAGGGGAGCCCTTGGGAACACAGATACGCAGTATTTT	CASRGALGNTDTQYF
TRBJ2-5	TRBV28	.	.	TGTGCCAGCAACCTTGGAGGGGCGAGTGGGGAGACCCAGTACTTC	CASNLGGASGETQYF
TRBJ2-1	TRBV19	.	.	TGTGCCAGTAGTTTGGCGGGAAGTGAGCAGTTCTTC	CASSLAGSEQFF
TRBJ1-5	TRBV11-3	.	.	TGTGCCAGCAGCTTAGAGCCCAGGCTCAATCAGCCCCAGCATTTT	CASSLEPRLNQPQHF
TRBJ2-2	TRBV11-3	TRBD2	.	TGTGCCAGCAGCTCATGGACTAGCGGGAGTAGGGAGCTGTTTTTT	CASSSWTSGSRELFF
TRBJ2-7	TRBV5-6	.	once	TGTGCCAGCAGCTTGGTGTCGGACAGCTACTCCTACGAGCAGTACTTC	CASSLVSDSYSYEQYF
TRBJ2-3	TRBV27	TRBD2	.	TGTGCCAGCAGTTTTCGAGGACTAGCGGGACGAACAGATACGCAGTATTTT	CASSFRGLAGRTDTQYF
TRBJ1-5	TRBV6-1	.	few	TGTGCCAGCAGTGAGATAACAAGTCATTATAGCAATCAGCCCCAGCATTTT	CASSEITSHYSNQPQHF
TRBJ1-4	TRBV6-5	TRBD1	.	TGTGCCAGCAGCTGGACAGGGACGGGGGAAAAACTGTTTTTT	CASSWTGTGEKLFF
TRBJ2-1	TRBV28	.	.	TGTGCCAGCAGTTTATCTGGGACGGGGGTGGAGCAGTTCTTC	CASSLSGTGVEQFF
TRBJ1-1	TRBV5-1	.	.	TGCGCCAGCAGCTTGCCGGGGAACACTGAAGCTTTCTTT	CASSLPGNTEAFF
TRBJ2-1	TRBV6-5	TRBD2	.	TGTGCCAGCAGACGCGGGGGGGCCTACAATGAGCAGTTCTTC	CASRRGGAYNEQFF
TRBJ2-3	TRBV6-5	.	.	TGTGCCAGCAATAGACTAGGGGCCACAGATACGCAGTATTTT	CASNRLGATDTQYF
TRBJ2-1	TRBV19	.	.	TGTGCCAGTAGTATGGGGGGTGTGGTGTCCTACAATGAGCAGTTCTTC	CASSMGGVVSYNEQFF
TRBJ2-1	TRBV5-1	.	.	TGCGCCAGCAGCTCAGGGGCACCGGTAGGCAATGAGCAGTTCTTC	CASSSGAPVGNEQFF
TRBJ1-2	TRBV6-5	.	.	TGTGCCAGCAGTTATAGCGGGTTCGCTGGCTACACCTTC	CASSYSGFAGYTF
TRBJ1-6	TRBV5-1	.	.	TGCGCCAGCAGCGGCGGGACTCAAAATTCACCCCTCCACTTT	CASSGGTQNSPLHF
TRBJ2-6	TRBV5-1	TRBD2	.	TGCGCCAGCAGCGGGGGACTAGTAGGTCTCTCTGGGGCCAACGTCCTGACTTTC	CASSGGLVGLSGANVLTF
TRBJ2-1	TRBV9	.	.	TGTGCCAGCAGCGTTTTGCCACAGGGCAATGAGCAGTTCTTC	CASSVLPQGNEQFF
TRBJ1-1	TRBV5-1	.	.	TGCGCCAGCAGCCAGCTCGGGGGGACCACTGAAGCTTTCTTT	CASSQLGGTTEAFF
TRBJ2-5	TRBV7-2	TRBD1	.	TGTGCCAGCAGTGGACAGGCCAGCCAAGAGACCCAGTACTTC	CASSGQASQETQYF
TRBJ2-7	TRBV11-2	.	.	TGTGCCAGCAGCCCAGGAGGCTCCTACGAGCAGTACTTC	CASSPGGSYEQYF
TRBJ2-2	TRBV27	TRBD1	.	TGTGCCAGCAGTCTTTTCTACAGGGGACAAAGCACCGGGGAGCTGTTTTTT	CASSLFYRGQSTGELFF
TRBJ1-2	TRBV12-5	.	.	TGTGCTAGTGGTTTGGTACCGGTCTTC	CASGLVPVF
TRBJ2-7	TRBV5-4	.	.	TGTGCCAGCAGCTTGAGGGGGGGCTACGAGCAGTACTTC	CASSLRGGYEQYF
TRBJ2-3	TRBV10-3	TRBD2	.	TGTGCCATCAGCCTAACGCGGGGTTCTAGCGGGCAGATCACAGATACGCAGTATTTT	CAISLTRGSSGQITDTQYF
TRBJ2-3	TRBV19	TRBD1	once	TGTGCCAGTGGGCGACAGGGGGCCACAGATACGCAGTATTTT	CASGRQGATDTQYF
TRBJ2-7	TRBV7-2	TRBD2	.	TGTGCCAGCAGCCTAAGCGGGGCCTACGAGCAGTACTTC	CASSLSGAYEQYF
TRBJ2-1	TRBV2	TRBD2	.	TGTGCCAGCAGAGGTTCCCTAGCGGGAGCTTGGAATGAGCAGTTCTTC	CASRGSLAGAWNEQFF
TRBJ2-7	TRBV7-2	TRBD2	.	TGTGCCAGCAGCTTTCTAGCGGTTACCTACGAGCAGTACTTC	CASSFLAVTYEQYF
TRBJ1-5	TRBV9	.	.	TGTGCCAGCAGCGTTGGGGGCGGTCAGCCCCAGCATTTT	CASSVGGGQPQHF
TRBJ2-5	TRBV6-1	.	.	TGTGCCACCAGGGGCCCACTAGTACAAGAGACCCAGTACTTC	CATRGPLVQETQYF
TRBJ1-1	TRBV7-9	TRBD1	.	TGTGCCAGCAGCTTAGCCTTACGACAGGGCGACACTGAAGCTTTCTTT	CASSLALRQGDTEAFF
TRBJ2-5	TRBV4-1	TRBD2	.	TGCGCCAGCAGCCAACGAGCGGGAGGGCCCGAGACCCAGTACTTC	CASSQRAGGPETQYF
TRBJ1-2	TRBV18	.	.	TGTGCCAGCGCGACAGAGACCTATGTGGGCTACACCTTC	CASATETYVGYTF
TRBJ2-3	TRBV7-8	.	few	TGTGCCAGCAGACGGAATCGACTTTCTCGCACAGATACGCAGTATTTT	CASRRNRLSRTDTQYF
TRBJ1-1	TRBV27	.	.	TGTGCCAGCAGTTATGGGGCGACGAATGAAGCTTTCTTT	CASSYGATNEAFF
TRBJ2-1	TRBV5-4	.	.	TGTGCCAGCAGCTCGTTTGGAGGTACCAATGAGCAGTTCTTC	CASSSFGGTNEQFF
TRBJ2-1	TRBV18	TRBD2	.	TGTGCCAGCTCACCTGGGACTACCGAGAGGGGGTTCTTC	CASSPGTTERGFF